Sequencing of this TCR beta chain was carried out in a study of blood T cell repertoires in COVID-19. In this sample, this clone turned up once. The repertoire was sequenced with immunoSEQ multiplex PCR; TCRdb's copy has only in-frame clones and lacks some. In the table there are tens of thousands of clones, roughly nine tenths of which are singletons. Per germline, CDR1 LGHDT and CDR2 YNNKEL (reference sequence). This CDR3 spans 13 amino acids. The V and J ends lost 3 bases and 0 bases respectively, with 3 bases between them. The gene calls are TRBV3-1 (or the pseudogene TRBV3-2) and TRBJ1-5; D uncertain. The clonotype originates from a human donor with acute or convalescent COVID-19. The donor label of this sample is uncertain. The sequenced sample was peripheral blood. The chain's CDR3 is CASSHFSNQPQHF. The CDR3 DNA reads as TGTGCCAGCAGCCACTTTAGCAATCAGCCCCAGCATTTT.